Each of the 27 T cell receptor beta chains below was sequenced from the same sample in a study of long-term antiretroviral therapy in people with HIV. They ran version v3.0 of the immunoSEQ assay at survey level. Libraries were prepared by immunoSEQ multiplex PCR; TCRdb keeps only in-frame clonotypes and omits some of them. Counted here are about 20,000 clones, 80% to 90% occurring once; the ten biggest clones make up 2.5% to 3.5%. The sample here was unsorted PBMCs, taken approximately 2.5 years after starting antiretroviral therapy. These receptors were obtained from a woman aged 45-65 years with HIV.

This clone appeared a single time. J is TRBJ2-7 and V is TRBV7-2; the match to TRBD2 covers 9 bases. The CDR3 covers 17 residues. Germline CDR1 is SGHTA and CDR2 is FQGNSA. V lost 2 bases, J lost 0 bases, and 8 bases stayed unmatched. CDR3 sequence reads: CASSLKPLAGPSYEQYF. CDR3 bases: TGTGCCAGCAGCTTAAAACCCCTAGCGGGGCCCTCCTACGAGCAGTACTTC.

The table lists this clone with a few counts. The CDR3 bases are TGTGCCAGCAGCCAAGAGGACTATGGCTACACCTTC. It translates to CASSQEDYGYTF. The chain links TRBV14 to TRBJ1-2; the D is unclear. V gave up 0 bases and J gave up 3 bases, with 2 bases separating them. CDR1 is SGHDN and CDR2 is FVKESK in the germline V gene. The CDR3 is 12 residues long.

This clone occurred a few times. This chain links TRBV4-1 with TRBJ1-1; D call uncertain. The ends were cut back, 5 bases at V and 8 bases at J, with 15 bases in the middle. From germline, CDR1 is MGHRA and CDR2 YSYEKL. The CDR3 sequence is 13 residues long. The CDR3 region has the DNA TGCGCCAGCAGCACTACTGGCCCCGTGGAAGCTTTCTTT. It translates to CASSTTGPVEAFF.

The genes are TRBV5-4 and TRBJ2-3; D may be TRBD2 (5 bases). Per the germline V gene, CDR1 is SGHNT and CDR2 is YYREEE (reference sequence). The length of the CDR3 is 16 residues. V was pared by 0 bases and J by 0 bases, with 11 bases between. Written as DNA, the CDR3 is TGTGCCAGCAGCTTGGGGGCTAGCTTAAGCACAGATACGCAGTATTTT. It specifies CASSLGASLSTDTQYF.

The chain recombines TRBV28 with TRBJ1-1, with D hard to call. The CDR3 sequence is 12 residues long. The V and J ends lost 3 bases and 5 bases respectively, with 7 bases between them. Germline lookup yields CDR1 MDHEN and CDR2 SYDVKM. The CDR3 DNA follows: TGTGCCAGCAGTTTGTGGAAGACTGAAGCTTTCTTT. Translation: CASSLWKTEAFF.

This rearrangement joins TRBV5-4 to TRBJ2-7, with 10 bases that match TRBD1. The germline CDR1 and CDR2 sequences are SGHNT and YYREEE (reference sequence). This CDR3 region has 15 residues. V lost 1 base to trimming and J lost 9 bases; unmatched junction nucleotides: 10. CDR3 loop: CASSLKQTGGEGQYF. The CDR3 region has the DNA TGTGCCAGCAGCTTGAAACAGACAGGGGGCGAGGGGCAGTACTTC.

The rearrangement links TRBV28 to TRBJ1-2; 7 bases are shared with TRBD1. Trimming took 5 bases from V and 4 from J; bases not matched to a gene: 7. Germline CDR1 is MDHEN and CDR2 is SYDVKM. This CDR3 spans 14 amino acids. CDR3 sequence reads: CASSGGQSLYGYTF. CDR3 in DNA: TGTGCCAGCAGTGGGGGACAGTCGCTCTATGGCTACACCTTC.

The chain combines TRBV10-3 with TRBJ2-7; TRBD2 matches 10 bases. The CDR3 is 16 residues long. The trim removed 3 bases at V and 9 bases at J, leaving 14 bases unmatched. The germline V gene encodes CDR1 ENHRY and CDR2 SYGVKD. CDR3 DNA sequence: TGTGCCATCAGTGATCGTTCTAGCGGGAGCTTTTTAGGGCAGTACTTC. This codes for CAISDRSSGSFLGQYF.

The rearrangement links TRBV6-1 to TRBJ2-7; TRBD1 or TRBD2 may be the D gene (5 bases each). Germline V gene lookup returns CDR1 MNHNS and CDR2 SASEGT. CDR3 length: 13 amino acids. Trimming removed 6 bases at V and 2 bases at J, with 11 bases between. The CDR3, as DNA: TGTGCCAGCAGGGGGACCTCCACCTACGAGCAGTACTTC. This encodes CASRGTSTYEQYF.

This chain links TRBV29-1 with TRBJ2-5; D not certain. CDR3 length equals 16 residues. Germline assignment: CDR1 SQVTM and CDR2 ANQGSEA. V was shortened by 1 base and J by 0 bases, with 15 bases between the two germline ends. The CDR3 DNA reads as TGCAGCGTTGAAGGCACAGCAGCAGATTACCAAGAGACCCAGTACTTC. Protein product: CSVEGTAADYQETQYF.

The chain recombines TRBV10-3 with TRBJ2-7; 9 bases align to TRBD1. Germline CDR1 is ENHRY and CDR2 is SYGVKD. This CDR3 comprises 16 residues. V was clipped by 3 bases and J by 1 base; unmatched bases: 7. Written as DNA, the CDR3 is TGTGCCATCAGTGAACCGGGACAGGGTGGGTCCTACGAGCAGTACTTC. Protein sequence: CAISEPGQGGSYEQYF.

The gene calls are TRBV21-1 and TRBJ2-2; the table's D call of TRBD2 was not tested on the DNA. TRBV21-1 is described as a pseudogene. This CDR3 has 16 residues. The CDR3 spells CASSPIAGGPVGELFF. The CDR3 nucleotides are TGTGCCAGCAGCCCTATAGCGGGAGGGCCCGTGGGGGAGCTGTTTTTT.

This chain's CDR3 is CASSQADRAAGNTIYF. CDR3 sequence (DNA): TGCGCCAGCAGCCAAGCGGACAGGGCGGCGGGAAACACCATATATTTT. The chain uses TRBV4-1 and TRBJ1-3; 8 bases map to TRBD1. After removal of 1 base from V and 4 bases from J, the junction contained 6 bases not matched to a gene. Germline V gene data show CDR1 as MGHRA and CDR2 as YSYEKL. The CDR3 consists of 16 residues.

This chain uses TRBV6-5 with TRBJ2-1; no firm D call. The germline V gene encodes CDR1 MNHEY and CDR2 SVGAGI. The V gene lost 0 bases and the J gene lost 6 bases, with 9 bases spanning the gap. The CDR3 runs 14 residues. The CDR3 coding sequence is TGTGCCAGCAGTTACTCGCCCGCCTCCAATGAGCAGTTCTTC. Protein: CASSYSPASNEQFF.

The chain employs TRBV7-9 and TRBJ2-1, with 8 bases that match TRBD1. The ends lost 5 bases at V and 4 bases at J; junction bases unmatched: 7. Germline CDR1 reads SEHNR; CDR2 reads FQNEAQ (reference sequence). CDR3 length: 15 residues. CDR3 DNA: TGTGCCAGCAGCGGGATGGGACAGGAGTACAATGAGCAGTTCTTC. Translation: CASSGMGQEYNEQFF.

The genes are TRBV5-6 and TRBJ2-7, with D maybe TRBD2 (6 bases). In germline, CDR1 is SGHDT, CDR2 YYEEEE. The CDR3 totals 15 residues. V was pared by 5 bases and J by 4 bases, with 19 bases between. This CDR3 is CASREYRDWEYEQYF. The CDR3 DNA is TGTGCCAGCAGGGAATACCGGGACTGGGAGTACGAGCAGTACTTC.

The chain combines TRBV7-9 with TRBJ2-7; the D call may be TRBD1 or TRBD2 (5 bases each). CDR1 is SEHNR, CDR2 FQNEAQ, per germline (reference sequence). Trimming took off 5 bases at V and 4 bases at J, with 15 bases between the two ends. This CDR3 is built from 14 residues. CDR3 nucleotides: TGTGCCAGCAGCGGGGGAAACTTTAAATACGAGCAGTACTTC. It yields the protein CASSGGNFKYEQYF.

This chain uses TRBV4-2 with TRBJ2-3; D is perhaps TRBD1 or TRBD2 (5 bases each). The germline CDR1 and CDR2 sequences are LGHNA and YNFKEQ. V was pared by 4 bases and J by 7 bases, with 15 bases between. There are 14 residues in the CDR3. CDR3 bases: TGTGCCAGCAGCCCCGGGACGGATCAGTATACGCAGTATTTT. Translating it yields CASSPGTDQYTQYF.

The chain employs TRBV28 and TRBJ2-5; 7 bases match TRBD1. Trimming took 8 bases from V and 2 from J; bases not matched to a gene: 8. This CDR3 has 14 residues. CDR1 MDHEN and CDR2 SYDVKM come from the germline V gene. The CDR3 spells CASVSSGGQETQYF. DNA of the CDR3: TGTGCCAGCGTATCCTCAGGGGGTCAAGAGACCCAGTACTTC.

This clone occurred a few times. This chain connects TRBV19 to TRBJ1-3, with no clear D. V was cut by 10 bases and J by 2 bases, with 15 bases left in between. Per germline, CDR1 LNHDA and CDR2 SQIVND (reference sequence). This CDR3 has 14 amino acids. The CDR3 here is CATRFIGTGNTIYF. CDR3 nucleotides: TGTGCCACCCGGTTTATTGGGACTGGAAACACCATATATTTT.

CDR3 DNA: TGTGCCAGCAGTTACTCGTCCTACGAGCAGTACTTC. This gives the protein CASSYSSYEQYF. The gene calls are TRBV28 and TRBJ2-7, with no clear D. The germline V gene encodes CDR1 MDHEN and CDR2 SYDVKM. The CDR3 length is 12 residues. Trimming removed 4 bases at V and 1 base at J, with 5 bases between.

This chain joins TRBV5-1 and TRBJ2-1; no definite D call. Germline V gene data show CDR1 as SGHRS and CDR2 as YFSETQ. CDR3 size: 16 residues. V lost 6 bases, J lost 1 base, and 17 bases lay in between. The CDR3 reads CASTPGASHSYNEQFF. The CDR3 nucleotides read TGCGCCAGCACCCCTGGAGCGTCCCATTCCTACAATGAGCAGTTCTTC.

J is TRBJ2-3 and V is TRBV6-6; TRBD1 matches at 7 bases. The CDR3 spans 15 residues. The V gene end was trimmed by 2 bases and the J gene end by 2 bases; junction bases not matched to a gene: 4. CDR1 is MNHNY, CDR2 SVGAGI, per germline (reference sequence). The CDR3 is CASSYGGQPTDTQYF. In nucleotides, the CDR3 is TGTGCCAGCAGTTACGGGGGACAGCCCACAGATACGCAGTATTTT.

The CDR3 region is CASSLDLIGGEAFF. CDR3 DNA: TGTGCCAGCAGCTTGGATCTTATCGGTGGTGAAGCTTTCTTT. The chain employs TRBV5-6 and TRBJ1-1; unclear D gene. Germline V gives CDR1 SGHDT, CDR2 YYEEEE. This CDR3 has 14 residues. The germline V and J ends were trimmed by 0 bases and 7 bases, with 13 bases remaining between them.

This rearrangement joins TRBV5-6 to TRBJ1-1, with D possibly being TRBD1 (6 bases). CDR1 is SGHDT, CDR2 YYEEEE, per germline. Trimming shortened V by 6 bases and J by 9 bases, and 21 bases separated the two germline ends. This CDR3 contains 14 residues. The CDR3 is CASTSLQGGRQAFF. The CDR3 region has the DNA TGTGCCAGCACATCCCTACAGGGAGGAAGACAAGCTTTCTTT.

J is TRBJ2-5 and V is TRBV5-1; TRBD1 might be the D (6 bases). From germline, CDR1 is SGHRS and CDR2 YFSETQ. Trimming stripped 2 bases from V and 5 bases from J, with 13 bases between. The length of the CDR3 is 14 residues. The CDR3 is CASSFGQPGETQYF. CDR3 coding DNA: TGCGCCAGCAGCTTCGGACAGCCGGGGGAGACCCAGTACTTC.

This chain connects TRBV11-1 to TRBJ2-2; the match to TRBD1 covers 9 bases. The CDR3 spans 16 residues. J gave up 2 bases and V 6 bases, and 7 bases lay outside the gene matches. Germline V gives CDR1 SGHAT, CDR2 FQDESV (reference sequence). The CDR3: CASSLGQGSNTGELFF. The CDR3, as DNA: TGTGCCAGCAGTCTCGGACAGGGGTCTAACACCGGGGAGCTGTTTTTT.